The T cell receptor beta chain under discussion was sequenced for a study of metastatic and nonmetastatic thyroid tumors (dated by TCRdb to 2018 to 2020). Regarding the complete study: Repertoires were compared across peripheral blood and tumor or nodule tissue samples from malignant and benign thyroid patients.

This clone has a handful of counts. Its antigen is not yet known. No base quality information exists; no much larger clone differs at one position. The protocol used for the library was PCR. The listed sequencing device is Illumina HiSeq 4000. High-throughput sequencing was used to profile the TCR beta-chain CDR3 region of every patient. Concerning the study's data processing: Drawing on CDR3 differences between clinicopathological groups, the researchers built a classifier meant to tell apart patients with distant-metastatic papillary thyroid cancer. The Shannon index was used to assess repertoire diversity, and the Morisita-Horn index was used to assess tumor-blood repertoire similarity. Using fastp trimming at Q25 and MiXCR clonotype assembly, TCRdb reanalyzed the public sequencing data and kept in-frame beta chains. The V and J calls, along with clone size, are taken from TCRdb and not from the paper's own processing. This sample gives 12,000 or so clones in total; about 25% of them show up just once. In total, the top ten clones hold 55% to 75% of the sample.

Here is what the overall study found, with its caveats: In both blood and tumor samples, TCR beta diversity was reported to be significantly higher in malignant tumors than in benign nodules.

No treatment had been received by any patient before thyroid surgery. The study retrospectively analysed patient clinical samples collected from the early 2010s to the late 2010s using T-cell receptor beta sequencing. Counted from cysteine to phenylalanine, this CDR3 has 14 amino acids. The only DNA kept is the CDR3, 42 bases in frame from the first base. V and J are trimmed by 5 bases and 8 bases, and the gene matches miss 9 bases of the junction. Looking up the germline V gene yields CDR1 MNHNS and CDR2 SASEGT. This TCR was recovered from a male donor with papillary thyroid cancer or a benign thyroid nodule (not recorded which). Some clones in this sample may be carry-over from other donors' samples. The rearranged chain carries TRBV6-1 and TRBJ2-3; the central 8 bases match TRBD2. Sequenced: blood. The DNA sequence is TGTGCCAGCAGTACGGGAGGGCCCAGGGGTACGCAGTATTTT. Translated, it reads CASSTGGPRGTQYF.